These T cell receptor beta chains were read from a single sample in a study of control samples from healthy donors and cancer patients. Generated by immunoSEQ multiplex PCR, the TCRdb table keeps only in-frame clones and is missing some. The table records some 100,000 clones, roughly 88% of them present only once. Sequencing used blood. Receptor source: a man aged 30-40 years in good health. The CDR3 runs from the conserved cysteine through the conserved F or W.

v_call: TRBV4-2; j_call: TRBJ2-2; cdr3_aa: CASSQGSGDTGELFF
v_call: TRBV4-2; j_call: TRBJ2-3; cdr3_aa: CASSFSTDTQYF
v_call: TRBV4-1; j_call: TRBJ2-3; cdr3_aa: CASSQVLTTDTQYF
v_call: TRBV5-1; j_call: TRBJ2-7; cdr3_aa: CASSLAPTGNYEQYF
v_call: TRBV5-4; j_call: TRBJ2-7; cdr3_aa: CASSFQDRGFDEQYF
v_call: TRBV5-4; j_call: TRBJ2-3; cdr3_aa: CASSSGTRGTDTQYF
v_call: TRBV19; j_call: TRBJ1-2; cdr3_aa: CASTTQTGVSGGYTF
v_call: TRBV5-5; j_call: TRBJ2-7; cdr3_aa: CASSLVAGVRNEQYF
v_call: TRBV7-3; j_call: TRBJ1-1; cdr3_aa: CASSNPREGVGTEAFF
v_call: TRBV29-1; j_call: TRBJ2-7; cdr3_aa: CSAGGGGMYEQYF